This paragraph covers one TCR beta chain sequence. This entry is derived from a study of radiation and T cells in renal cell carcinoma. The time point is: blood 4 weeks post-SBRT, at nephrectomy. The treatment was: 15 Gy SBRT to primary tumor, nephrectomy 4 weeks later. The CDR3 totals 14 residues. Germline loops: CDR1 LNHDA, CDR2 SQIVND (reference sequence). The germline V and J ends were trimmed by 1 base and 4 bases, with 10 bases remaining between them. Only in-frame clones appear in the TCRdb table, and some are missing; sequencing was by immunoSEQ multiplex PCR. The top ten hold 27% of the sample, which has some 43,000 clones, nearly 85% seen once.

The chain is built from TRBV19 and TRBJ1-1, with D unresolved. The source of this sequence is a woman in her seventies with renal cell carcinoma. Sequencing was performed on blood, taken from a patient whose treatment included radiotherapy and nephrectomy. The CDR3: CASSIVLERTEAFF. The CDR3 bases are TGTGCCAGTAGTATAGTTTTGGAGCGCACTGAAGCTTTCTTT.